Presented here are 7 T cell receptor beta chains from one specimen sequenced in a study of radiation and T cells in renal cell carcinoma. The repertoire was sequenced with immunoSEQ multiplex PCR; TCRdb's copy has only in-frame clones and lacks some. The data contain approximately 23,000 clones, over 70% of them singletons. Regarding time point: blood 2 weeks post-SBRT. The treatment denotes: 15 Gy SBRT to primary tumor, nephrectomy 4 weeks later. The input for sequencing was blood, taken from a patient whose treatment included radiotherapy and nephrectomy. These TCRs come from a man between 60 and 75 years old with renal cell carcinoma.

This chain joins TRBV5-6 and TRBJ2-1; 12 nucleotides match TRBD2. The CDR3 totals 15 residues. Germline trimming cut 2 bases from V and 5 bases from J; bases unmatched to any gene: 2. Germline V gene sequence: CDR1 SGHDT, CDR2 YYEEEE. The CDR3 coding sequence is TGTGCCAGCAGCTTACTAGCGGGAGGAGACAATGAGCAGTTCTTC. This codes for CASSLLAGGDNEQFF.

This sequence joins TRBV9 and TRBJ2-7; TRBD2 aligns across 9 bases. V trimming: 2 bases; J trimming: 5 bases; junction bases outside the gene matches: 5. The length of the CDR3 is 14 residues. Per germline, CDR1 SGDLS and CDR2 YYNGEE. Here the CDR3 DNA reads TGTGCCAGCAGCGTTGCTAGCGGGAACGACGAGCAGTACTTC. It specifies CASSVASGNDEQYF.

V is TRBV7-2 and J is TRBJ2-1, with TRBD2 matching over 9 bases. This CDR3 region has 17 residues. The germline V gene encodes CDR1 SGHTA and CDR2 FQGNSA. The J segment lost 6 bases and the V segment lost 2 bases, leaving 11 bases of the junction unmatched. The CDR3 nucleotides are TGTGCCAGCAGCTTATCGCCCGGGGGCGGGAGGGCCAATGAGCAGTTCTTC. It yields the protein CASSLSPGGGRANEQFF.

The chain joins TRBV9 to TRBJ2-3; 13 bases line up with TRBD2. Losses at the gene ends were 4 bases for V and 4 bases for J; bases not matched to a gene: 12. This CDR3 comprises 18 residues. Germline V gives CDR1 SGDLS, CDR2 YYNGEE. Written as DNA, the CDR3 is TGTGCCAGCAGCTCCTCCCAGGGGACTAGCGGGATTGCAGATACGCAGTATTTT. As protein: CASSSSQGTSGIADTQYF.

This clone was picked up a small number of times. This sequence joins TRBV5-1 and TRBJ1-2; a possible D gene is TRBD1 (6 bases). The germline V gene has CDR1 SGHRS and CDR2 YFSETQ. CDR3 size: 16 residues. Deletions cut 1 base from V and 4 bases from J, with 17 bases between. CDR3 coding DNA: TGCGCCAGCAGCTTGTTTATTGGGGGCCTATCCTATGGCTACACCTTC. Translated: CASSLFIGGLSYGYTF.

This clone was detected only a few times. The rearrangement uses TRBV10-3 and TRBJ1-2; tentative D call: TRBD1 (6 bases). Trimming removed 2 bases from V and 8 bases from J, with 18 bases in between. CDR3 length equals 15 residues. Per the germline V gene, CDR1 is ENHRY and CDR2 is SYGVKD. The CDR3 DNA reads TGTGCCATCAGTGAGCTCCAGACAGGAGTGGCAGGCTACACCTTC. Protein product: CAISELQTGVAGYTF.

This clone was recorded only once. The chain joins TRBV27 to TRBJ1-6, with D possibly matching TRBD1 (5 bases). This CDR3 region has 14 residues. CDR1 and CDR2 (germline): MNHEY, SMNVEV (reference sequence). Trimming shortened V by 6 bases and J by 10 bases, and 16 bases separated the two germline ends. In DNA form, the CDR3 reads TGTGCCAGCAGGGCCCCCGGGACTAACTCACCCCTCCACTTT. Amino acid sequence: CASRAPGTNSPLHF.